This T cell receptor beta chain originates from a study of blood T cells in healthy people across ages. On this clonotype itself: The target antigen is unknown.

The germline V gene has CDR1 SQVTM and CDR2 ANQGSEA. V was clipped by 4 bases and J by 0 bases; unmatched bases: 9. The CDR3 runs to 16 residues. For the second PCR, which ran for 7 to 11 cycles, a sample-barcoded 5' primer and a J-beta primer mix were used. All samples gave at least 2.5 million CDR3-containing paired-end reads. A single record per CDR3 protein comes from TCRdb applying MiXCR to the 5' RACE reads. The sample includes 790,000 or so distinct CDR3 sequences, roughly 50% of them seen just once. Study results and limitations: Researchers judged that diversity estimates from one million T cells fell short of true values. While age rose, TCR beta diversity per million T cells dropped in a roughly linear way.

The sample taken for sequencing was blood. The TCR comes from a man aged 40-50 years in good health. The V gene is TRBV29-1, the J gene TRBJ2-1, with TRBD1 identical over 7 bases. This chain's CDR3 is CSVVTAHRGSYNEQFF. CDR3 nucleotides: TGCAGCGTTGTAACCGCGCACAGGGGCTCCTACAATGAGCAGTTCTTC.